The 12 T cell receptor beta chains reported below all come from one sample, sequenced in a study of blood T cells in healthy people across ages. The authors ran a second PCR of about 7 to 11 cycles using a sample-barcoded 5' primer and a J-beta primer mix. TCRdb recomputed calls from the 5' RACE reads with MiXCR, one row per CDR3 protein. The data show roughly 1,700,000 distinct CDR3 sequences, with 28% seen just once and less than 9.5% held by the top ten. The specimen sequenced was blood. All receptors come from a woman in her twenties or thirties in good health.

V and J are TRBV2 and TRBJ2-7; D is unresolved. CDR1 is SNHLY and CDR2 is FYNNEI in the germline V gene. The CDR3 totals 14 residues. Trimming took 4 bases from V and 2 from J, leaving 12 bases between them. In nucleotides, the CDR3 is TGTGCCAGCAGTGGCAGTGAGGTTACCTACGAGCAGTACTTC. This encodes CASSGSEVTYEQYF. Combining the CDR3 with reference TRBV2 and TRBJ2-7 gives the whole variable domain EPEVTQTPSHQVTQMGQEVILRCVPISNHLYFYWYRQILGQKVEFLVSFYNNEISEKSEIFDDQFSVERPDGSNFTLKIRSTKLEDSAMYFCASSGSEVTYEQYFGPGTRLTVT.

This clonotype has a handful of counts. This chain links TRBV6-2 or TRBV6-3 with TRBJ1-1; D is undetermined. The CDR3 contains 14 residues. Trimming removed 7 bases from V and 4 bases from J, with 16 bases in between. Germline CDR1 MNHEY, CDR2 SVGEGT. CDR3 sequence reads: CASTSRQGFTEAFF. The CDR3 region has the DNA TGTGCCAGCACTTCCCGACAAGGTTTCACTGAAGCTTTCTTT.

This sequence joins TRBV30 and TRBJ1-5; D unresolved. Trimming pared 2 bases from V and 1 base from J, leaving 6 bases between. Germline lookup yields CDR1 GTSNPN and CDR2 SVGIG (reference sequence). The CDR3 covers 13 residues. The DNA of the CDR3 is TGTGCCTGGAGTACGGAGAGCAATCAGCCCCAGCATTTT. Encoded protein: CAWSTESNQPQHF.

A remark on this clonotype: The junction differs from germline at one of its ends, possibly a read error. The J gene is TRBJ2-2, the V gene TRBV5-1, with D perhaps TRBD2 (5 bases). The CDR3 sequence is 12 residues long. Germline V lookup: CDR1 SGHRS, CDR2 YFSETQ. In nucleotides, the CDR3 is TGCGCCAGCAGGTTTGACACCGGGGATCTGTTTTTT. Its protein product is CASRFDTGDLFF.

The table lists this clonotype with a few counts. The chain joins TRBV7-8 to TRBJ1-2; perhaps TRBD1 as D (6 bases). CDR3 size: 13 residues. Germline CDR1 is SGHVS and CDR2 is FQNEAQ. Trimming took 4 bases from V and 7 from J, leaving 13 bases between them. The DNA of the CDR3 is TGTGCCAGCAGCTCACCCGGGACATCTGGCTACACCTTC. Protein: CASSSPGTSGYTF.

This clonotype was picked up a small number of times. This chain uses TRBV3-1 with TRBJ2-7; D uncertain. V was cut by 3 bases and J by 1 base, with 10 bases left in between. The CDR3 sequence is 14 residues long. From germline, CDR1 is LGHDT and CDR2 YNNKEL (reference sequence). CDR3 residues: CASSHGYSSYEQYF. CDR3 DNA sequence: TGTGCCAGCAGCCACGGTTACAGTTCCTACGAGCAGTACTTC.

The V and J genes are TRBV6-5 and TRBJ2-3; 14 nucleotides line up with TRBD2. The junction had 8 bases not matched to a gene; V was cut back by 6 bases and J by 6 bases. The CDR3 consists of 16 residues. Germline V lookup: CDR1 MNHEY, CDR2 SVGAGI. The CDR3 DNA sequence: TGTGCCAGCAGCCGACTAGCGGGAGGGCCTTTTGATACGCAGTATTTT. It translates to CASSRLAGGPFDTQYF.

This clonotype was seen a handful of times. This chain uses TRBV29-1 with TRBJ1-2, with D unclear. Trimming pared 5 bases from V and 5 bases from J, leaving 12 bases between. Germline CDR1 reads SQVTM; CDR2 reads ANQGSEA. The CDR3 length is 12 residues. CDR3 bases: TGCAGCGTTCGGGGTCAGTTTTATGGCTACACCTTC. It codes for CSVRGQFYGYTF.

This chain uses TRBV7-9 with TRBJ1-6; D call uncertain. The germline CDR1 and CDR2 sequences are SEHNR and FQNEAQ (reference sequence). CDR3 length equals 13 residues. V was trimmed by 4 bases and J by 9 bases, leaving 10 bases between them. CDR3 sequence reads: CASSSDVGSPLHF. The DNA for the CDR3 is TGTGCCAGCAGCTCGGACGTCGGTTCACCCCTCCACTTT.

The chain carries TRBV5-1 and TRBJ2-3; 9 positions agree with TRBD1. CDR3 length equals 18 residues. Germline values: CDR1 SGHRS, CDR2 YFSETQ. V was clipped by 0 bases and J by 5 bases; unmatched bases: 13. The CDR3 region is CASSLGSTGGASLDTQYF. CDR3 DNA: TGCGCCAGCAGCTTGGGCTCCACAGGGGGCGCATCATTAGATACGCAGTATTTT.

This clonotype was seen at least ten times. V gene TRBV9 combines with J gene TRBJ2-3, with a tentative D call TRBD2 (6 bases). V dropped 2 bases and J dropped 4 bases, with 17 bases sitting between them. This CDR3 is built from 16 residues. Germline CDR1 is SGDLS and CDR2 is YYNGEE. CDR3 DNA sequence: TGTGCCAGCAGCGTCCTCCCTCGGGGGTCGTCAGATACGCAGTATTTT. Its translation: CASSVLPRGSSDTQYF.

This clonotype came up a few times. One end of the junction does not line up with germline, which may come from a read error. CDR3 protein: CASSEAGSQETRYF. Here the CDR3 DNA reads TGTGCCAGCAGCGAAGCGGGAAGCCAAGAGACCCGGTACTTC. V and J are TRBV13 and TRBJ2-5; TRBD2 matches at 7 bases. The V gene's germline CDR1 is PRHDT and CDR2 FYEKMQ (reference sequence). This CDR3 has 14 residues.